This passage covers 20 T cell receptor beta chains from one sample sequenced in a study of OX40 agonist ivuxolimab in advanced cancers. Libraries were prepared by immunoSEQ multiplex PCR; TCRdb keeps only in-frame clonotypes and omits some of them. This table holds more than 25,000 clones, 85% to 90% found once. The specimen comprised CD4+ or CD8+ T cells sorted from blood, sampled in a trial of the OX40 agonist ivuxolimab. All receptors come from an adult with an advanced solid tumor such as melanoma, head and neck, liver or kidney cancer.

The CDR3 reads CASSYASGDPQEQYF. DNA of the CDR3: TGTGCCAGCAGTTACGCTAGCGGGGACCCCCAAGAGCAGTACTTC. J is TRBJ2-7 and V is TRBV6-8; 9 nucleotides agree with TRBD2. The CDR3 covers 15 residues. Germline V gene lookup returns CDR1 MNHGY and CDR2 SAAAGT. V dropped 2 bases and J dropped 7; count of bases not matched to a gene: 9.

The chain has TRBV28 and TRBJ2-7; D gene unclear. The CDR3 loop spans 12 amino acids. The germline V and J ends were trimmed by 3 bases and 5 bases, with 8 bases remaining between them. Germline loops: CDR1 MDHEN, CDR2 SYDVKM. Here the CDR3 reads CASSFWGNEQYF. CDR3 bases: TGTGCCAGCAGTTTTTGGGGTAACGAGCAGTACTTC.

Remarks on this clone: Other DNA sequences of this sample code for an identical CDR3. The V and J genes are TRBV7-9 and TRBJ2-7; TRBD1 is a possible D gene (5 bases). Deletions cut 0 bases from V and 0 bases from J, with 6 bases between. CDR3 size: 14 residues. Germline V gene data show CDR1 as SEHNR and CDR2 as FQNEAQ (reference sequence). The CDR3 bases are TGTGCCAGCAGCTTAGCGGGGCCCTCCTACGAGCAGTACTTC. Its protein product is CASSLAGPSYEQYF.

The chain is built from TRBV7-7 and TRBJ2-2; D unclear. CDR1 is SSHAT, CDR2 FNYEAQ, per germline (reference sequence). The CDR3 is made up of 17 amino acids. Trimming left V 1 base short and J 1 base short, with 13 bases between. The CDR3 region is CASSLGAGRWNTGELFF. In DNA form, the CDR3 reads TGTGCCAGCAGCTTAGGGGCCGGACGTTGGAACACCGGGGAGCTGTTTTTT.

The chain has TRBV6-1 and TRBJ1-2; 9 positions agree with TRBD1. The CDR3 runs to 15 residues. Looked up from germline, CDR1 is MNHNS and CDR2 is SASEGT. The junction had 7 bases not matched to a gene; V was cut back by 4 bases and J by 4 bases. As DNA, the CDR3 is TGTGCCAGCAGTGGGGACAGGGAGCTATCCTATGGCTACACCTTC. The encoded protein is CASSGDRELSYGYTF.

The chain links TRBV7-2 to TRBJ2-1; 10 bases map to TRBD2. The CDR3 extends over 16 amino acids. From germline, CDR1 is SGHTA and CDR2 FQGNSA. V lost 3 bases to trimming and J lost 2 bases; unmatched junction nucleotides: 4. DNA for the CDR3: TGTGCCAGCAGCTTGGATAGCGGGAGGACCTACAATGAGCAGTTCTTC. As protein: CASSLDSGRTYNEQFF.

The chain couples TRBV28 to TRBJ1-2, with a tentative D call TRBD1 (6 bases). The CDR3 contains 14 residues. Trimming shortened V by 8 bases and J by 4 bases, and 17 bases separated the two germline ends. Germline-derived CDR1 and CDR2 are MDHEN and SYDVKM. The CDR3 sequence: CASGRTEVFYGYTF. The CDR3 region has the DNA TGTGCCAGCGGTCGGACAGAAGTCTTCTATGGCTACACCTTC.

The CDR3 protein is CASSSLAGITNEQFF. CDR3 nucleotides: TGTGCCAGCAGCAGCCTAGCGGGGATTACAAATGAGCAGTTCTTC. This chain uses TRBV7-3 with TRBJ2-1; 9 nucleotides align to TRBD2. The CDR3 has 15 residues. The germline CDR1 and CDR2 sequences are SGHTA and FQGTGA. V shed 5 bases and J 7 bases; nucleotides not matched to a gene: 9.

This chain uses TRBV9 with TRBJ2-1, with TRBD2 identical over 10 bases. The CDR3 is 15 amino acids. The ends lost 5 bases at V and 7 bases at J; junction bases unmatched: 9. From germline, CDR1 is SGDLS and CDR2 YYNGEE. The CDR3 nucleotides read TGTGCCAGCAGTGTGAGCGGGGGGGCCTGGAATGAGCAGTTCTTC. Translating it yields CASSVSGGAWNEQFF.

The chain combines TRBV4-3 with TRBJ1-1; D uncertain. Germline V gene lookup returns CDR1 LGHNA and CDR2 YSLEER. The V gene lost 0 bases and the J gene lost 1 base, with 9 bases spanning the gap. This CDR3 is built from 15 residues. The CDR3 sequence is CASSQDRARNTEAFF. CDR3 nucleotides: TGCGCCAGCAGCCAAGATCGGGCGCGGAACACTGAAGCTTTCTTT.

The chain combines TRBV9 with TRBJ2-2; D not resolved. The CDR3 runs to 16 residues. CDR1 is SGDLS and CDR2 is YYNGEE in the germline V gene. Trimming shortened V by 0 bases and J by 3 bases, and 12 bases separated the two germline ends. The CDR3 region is CASSVGFSAYTGELFF. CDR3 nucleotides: TGTGCCAGCAGCGTAGGGTTTTCTGCTTACACCGGGGAGCTGTTTTTT.

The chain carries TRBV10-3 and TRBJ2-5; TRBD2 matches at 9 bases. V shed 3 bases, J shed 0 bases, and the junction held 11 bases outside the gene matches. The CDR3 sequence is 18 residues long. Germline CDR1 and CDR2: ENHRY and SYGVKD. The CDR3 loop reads CAISESSGGFPYQETQYF. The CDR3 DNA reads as TGTGCCATCAGTGAATCGAGCGGGGGGTTCCCGTACCAAGAGACCCAGTACTTC.

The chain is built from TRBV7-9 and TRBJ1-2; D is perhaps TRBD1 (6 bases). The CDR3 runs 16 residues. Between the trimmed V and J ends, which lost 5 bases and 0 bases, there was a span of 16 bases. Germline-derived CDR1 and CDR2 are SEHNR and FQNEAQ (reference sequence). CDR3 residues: CASSPDRGTPNYGYTF. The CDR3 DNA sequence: TGTGCCAGCAGCCCCGATCGGGGGACACCTAACTATGGCTACACCTTC.

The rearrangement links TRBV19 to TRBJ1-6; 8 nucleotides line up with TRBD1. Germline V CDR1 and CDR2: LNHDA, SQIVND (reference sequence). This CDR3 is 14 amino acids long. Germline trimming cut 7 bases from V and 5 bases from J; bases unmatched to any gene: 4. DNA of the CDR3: TGTGCCAGTACAGGGGGCGCGAATAATTCACCCCTCCACTTT. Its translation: CASTGGANNSPLHF.

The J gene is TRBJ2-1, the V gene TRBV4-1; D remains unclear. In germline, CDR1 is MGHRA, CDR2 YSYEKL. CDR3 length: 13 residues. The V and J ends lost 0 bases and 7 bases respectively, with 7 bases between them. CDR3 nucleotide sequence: TGCGCCAGCAGCCAAGAACGGTGGAATGAGCAGTTCTTC. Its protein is CASSQERWNEQFF.

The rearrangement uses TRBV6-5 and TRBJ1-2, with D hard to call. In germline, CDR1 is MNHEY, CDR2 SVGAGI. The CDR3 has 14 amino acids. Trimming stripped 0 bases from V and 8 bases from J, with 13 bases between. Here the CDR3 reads CASSYSSTLGGYTF. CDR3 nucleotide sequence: TGTGCCAGCAGTTACTCTAGTACCTTGGGGGGCTACACCTTC.

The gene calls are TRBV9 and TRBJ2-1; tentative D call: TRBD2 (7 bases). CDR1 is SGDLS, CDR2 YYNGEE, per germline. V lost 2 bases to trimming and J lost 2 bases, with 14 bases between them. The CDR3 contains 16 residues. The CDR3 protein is CASSVDGGPAYNEQFF. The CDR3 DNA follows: TGTGCCAGCAGCGTGGACGGGGGGCCCGCCTACAATGAGCAGTTCTTC.

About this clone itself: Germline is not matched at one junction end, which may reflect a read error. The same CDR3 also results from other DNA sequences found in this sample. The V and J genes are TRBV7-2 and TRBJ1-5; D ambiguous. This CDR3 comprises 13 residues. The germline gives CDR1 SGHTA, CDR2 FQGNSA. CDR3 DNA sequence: TGTGCCAGCAGCCTAGCGTTTGGGCAGCCCCAGCATTTT. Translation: CASSLAFGQPQHF.

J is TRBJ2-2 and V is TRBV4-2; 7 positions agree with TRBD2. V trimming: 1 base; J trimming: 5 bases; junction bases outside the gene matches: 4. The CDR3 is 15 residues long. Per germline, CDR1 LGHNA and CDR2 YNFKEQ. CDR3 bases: TGTGCCAGCAGCCAAGTCTCGGGGGGAACCGGGGAGCTGTTTTTT. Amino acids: CASSQVSGGTGELFF.

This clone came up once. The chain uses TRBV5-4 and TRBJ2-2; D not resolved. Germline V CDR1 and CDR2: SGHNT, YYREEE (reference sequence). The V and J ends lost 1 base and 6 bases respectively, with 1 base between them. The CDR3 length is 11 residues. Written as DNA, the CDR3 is TGTGCCAGCAGCTTGTCCGGGGAGCTGTTTTTT. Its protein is CASSLSGELFF.